This T cell receptor (beta chain) was documented in a study of T cells in Graves' hyperthyroidism and ophthalmopathy. Study at large: Before any treatment, at initial diagnosis, peripheral blood was collected. General study findings and limits: Blood also carried most thyroid clonotypes expanded above 0.001.

The CDR3 is made up of 14 amino acids. The V gene lost 1 base and the J gene lost 5 bases, with 13 bases spanning the gap. Germline CDR1 SGDLS, CDR2 YYNGEE. This clonotype was observed at least ten times. The antigen is unknown. Regions amplified from RNA transcripts were the TCR beta CDR3 regions. The HTBI set primed first-round TCR CDR3 RT-PCR. A single record per CDR3 protein comes from TCRdb applying MiXCR to the multiplex PCR reads. The data show around 600,000 distinct CDR3 sequences, about 15% seen once. The clonotype was recovered from a woman aged 25 to 39 with Graves' hyperthyroidism. The specimen sequenced was blood. V is TRBV9 and J is TRBJ2-7; D may match TRBD1 or TRBD2 (5 bases each). Here the CDR3 reads CASSVTHGTHEQYF. Here the CDR3 DNA reads TGTGCCAGCAGCGTAACCCACGGGACCCACGAGCAGTACTTC.